This TCR beta chain comes out of a study of regulatory T cells in long-lasting Graves disease. Study-wide points: TRBV28, TRBJ1-2 and TRBJ2-5 emerged as the favored segments in persistent disease. Only peripheral blood was studied, not thyroid tissue. With a few thousand shared public clonotypes, persistent patients exceeded new patients, who shared roughly 920.

Documented time point: persistent/refractory GD, antithyroid drugs over 5 years with positive TRAb. PBMC-derived RNA was used for the TCR library. Peripheral blood, about 10 milliliters per patient, was collected in EDTA tubes. Library construction for TCR beta used iRepertoire HTBI primers and Arm-PCR of CDR3 regions. TCRdb re-analysed the multiplex PCR reads in MiXCR, keeping a single row per CDR3 protein. The sample has some 430,000 distinct CDR3 sequences, roughly 21% seen once. Trimming took 4 bases from V and 9 from J, leaving 19 bases between them. The CDR3 is made up of 15 amino acids. This clonotype has at least ten counts. Its antigen remains unidentified.

The origin of this receptor is a female donor with Graves disease. The chain combines TRBV12-3 or TRBV12-4 with TRBJ2-1, with unresolved D. The sequenced sample was peripheral blood mononuclear cells (PBMCs), obtained when the disease was refractory, from a patient treated with antithyroid drugs. As DNA, the CDR3 is TGTGCCAGCAGTTCCCCCTTTGAGTCAATGAGTGAGCAGTTCTTC. Translating gives CASSSPFESMSEQFF.